The 29 T cell receptor beta chains reported below all come from one sample, sequenced in a study of vaccination and CD4 T cells after COVID-19. Antigens for these TCRs are unknown. The sample's treatment: approximately nine-day PBMC culture with coronavirus spike peptide pools or control peptides (ViraFEST assay). The assay that was used to sequence DNA from cultured CD4+ T cells was the Oncomine TCR Beta short-read assay. TCRdb reprocessed the PCR reads via MiXCR and lists one record per CDR3 protein. The profile covers about 16,000 distinct CDR3 sequences, with around three fifths appearing a single time and less than 8% taken by the ten largest. Material: CD4+ T cells from blood, cultured in vitro. These receptors originate from a human donor who had recovered from COVID-19.

This chain links TRBV21-1 with TRBJ1-2; TRBD1, the table's D call, lacks a check against the DNA. TRBV21-1 is noted as a pseudogene. This CDR3 comprises 21 residues. CDR3 sequence (DNA): TGTGCCAGCACCCCCCCGGGCCCACAGCCGTATGAGACCGATGCTAACTATGGCTACACCTTC. Translating it yields CASTPPGPQPYETDANYGYTF.

This chain connects TRBV20-1 to TRBJ2-2, with a tentative D call TRBD2 (6 bases). The length of the CDR3 is 12 residues. The germline gives CDR1 DFQATT, CDR2 SNEGSKA (reference sequence). Trimming left V 5 bases short and J 6 bases short, with 10 bases between. For the CDR3, the DNA is TGCAGTGCTTTTAGCGGTCCCGGGGAGCTGTTTTTT. Protein sequence: CSAFSGPGELFF.

The V and J genes are TRBV12-3 or TRBV12-4 and TRBJ1-1; D is unresolved. The CDR3 extends over 13 amino acids. V was clipped by 7 bases and J by 3 bases, with 12 bases between them. CDR3 sequence reads: CASTSDGYTEAFF. As DNA, the CDR3 is TGTGCCAGCACATCTGACGGCTACACTGAAGCTTTCTTT.

This clonotype was counted only a few times. The V gene is TRBV6-1, the J gene TRBJ2-5; TRBD2 aligns across 9 bases. V lost 7 bases to trimming and J lost 4 bases; unmatched junction nucleotides: 10. This CDR3 has 15 residues. Germline CDR1 and CDR2: MNHNS and SASEGT. In DNA, the CDR3 is TGTGCCAGCACAACCCGACTAGCGGCGTTAGAGACCCAGTACTTC. Amino acids: CASTTRLAALETQYF.

The chain carries TRBV5-8 and TRBJ2-5, with D unresolved. The germline gives CDR1 SGHTS, CDR2 YDEGEE. This CDR3 is 17 amino acids long. With 0 bases removed from V and 2 bases from J, the gap between germline ends came to 17 bases. Here the CDR3 reads CASSLALGLTLQETQYF. Written as DNA, the CDR3 is TGTGCCAGCAGCTTGGCGTTAGGGCTAACTCTACAAGAGACCCAGTACTTC.

The CDR3 nucleotides are TGTGCCACCAGCAGAGGGTCAGACCGGGACAGGGGTTTCTACACCTTC. It translates to CATSRGSDRDRGFYTF. This sequence joins TRBV15 and TRBJ1-2, with 10 bases lining up with TRBD1. The V gene's germline CDR1 is LNHNV and CDR2 YYDKDF (reference sequence). The CDR3 extends over 16 amino acids. V dropped 1 base and J dropped 10; count of bases not matched to a gene: 12.

This rearrangement joins TRBV20-1 to TRBJ2-7; 13 bases align to TRBD2. The V gene end was trimmed by 4 bases and the J gene end by 2 bases; junction bases not matched to a gene: 2. Germline CDR1 DFQATT, CDR2 SNEGSKA (reference sequence). The CDR3 runs 14 residues. CDR3 region: CSATGLAGTYEQYF. As DNA, the CDR3 is TGCAGTGCTACGGGACTAGCGGGAACCTACGAGCAGTACTTC.

The sample holds one count of this clonotype. The chain couples TRBV19 to TRBJ2-7; D might be TRBD1 (5 bases). The CDR3 has 13 amino acids. V lost 9 bases and J 3 bases, leaving 15 bases between the germline ends. CDR1 and CDR2 (germline): LNHDA, SQIVND (reference sequence). The CDR3 protein is CASARQIFYEQYF. As DNA, the CDR3 is TGTGCCAGCGCCCGACAGATTTTCTACGAGCAGTACTTC. Drawing the rest from reference TRBV19 and TRBJ2-7, the complete variable domain is DGGITQSPKYLFRKEGQNVTLSCEQNLNHDAMYWYRQDPGQGLRLIYYSQIVNDFQKGDIAEGYSVSREKKESFPLTVTSAQKNPTAFYLCASARQIFYEQYFGPGTRLTVT.

V gene TRBV7-2 combines with J gene TRBJ1-5; no firm D call. CDR3 length: 14 residues. Trimming removed 2 bases at V and 3 bases at J, with 8 bases between. From germline, CDR1 is SGHTA and CDR2 FQGNSA. The CDR3 DNA follows: TGTGCCAGCAGCTTATTCGGGGTCAATCAGCCCCAGCATTTT. It yields the protein CASSLFGVNQPQHF.

Comment on this clonotype: A much more abundant neighbour one base away suggests this may be a read error. As DNA, the CDR3 is TGTGCCAGCAGTTACAGGGGCACAGATACGCAGTATTTT. Translated, it gives CASSYRGTDTQYF. The chain links TRBV12-3 or TRBV12-4 to TRBJ2-3, with D maybe TRBD1 (6 bases). This CDR3 is built from 13 residues. Trimming cost V 4 bases and J 1 base, with 6 bases left between them.

V is TRBV5-1 and J is TRBJ2-5; 11 bases are shared with TRBD2. Germline trimming cut 0 bases from V and 4 bases from J; bases unmatched to any gene: 5. Germline V gene lookup returns CDR1 SGHRS and CDR2 YFSETQ. This CDR3 has 16 amino acids. The CDR3 coding sequence is TGCGCCAGCAGCTTGGCACTAGCGGGAGTGCGAGAGACCCAGTACTTC. It encodes CASSLALAGVRETQYF.

The V gene is TRBV4-2, the J gene TRBJ2-3; D not resolved. V lost 0 bases and J lost 3, with 1 base in between. This CDR3 is built from 12 residues. CDR1 is LGHNA, CDR2 YNFKEQ, per germline. The CDR3: CASSQETDTQYF. Written as DNA, the CDR3 is TGTGCCAGCAGCCAAGAGACAGATACGCAGTATTTT.

J is TRBJ2-5 and V is TRBV20-1, with 12 bases that match TRBD2. The CDR3 is 14 amino acids. V lost 7 bases and J lost 3; bases outside the gene matches: 6. Per germline, CDR1 DFQATT and CDR2 SNEGSKA (reference sequence). The CDR3 is CSGLAGGPEETQYF. The CDR3 coding sequence is TGCAGTGGTCTAGCGGGGGGGCCTGAAGAGACCCAGTACTTC.

The genes are TRBV7-2 and TRBJ2-3, with 11 nucleotides matching TRBD2. Trimming at V came to 5 bases and at J to 1 base, leaving 2 bases not matched to a gene. The germline gives CDR1 SGHTA, CDR2 FQGNSA. The CDR3 length is 15 residues. The CDR3, as DNA: TGTGCCAGCAGCCGGGGACTAGCGGGCACAGATACGCAGTATTTT. Amino acid sequence: CASSRGLAGTDTQYF. Filled out from reference TRBV7-2 and TRBJ2-3, the complete variable domain reads GAGVSQSPSNKVTEKGKDVELRCDPISGHTALYWYRQSLGQGLEFLIYFQGNSAPDKSGLPSDRFSAERTGGSVSTLTIQRTQQEDSAVYLCASSRGLAGTDTQYFGPGTRLTVL.

The V and J genes are TRBV7-3 and TRBJ2-1, with 10 bases aligning to TRBD1. This CDR3 contains 12 residues. Germline CDR1 is SGHTA and CDR2 is FQGTGA. The trim removed 4 bases at V and 10 bases at J, leaving 1 base unmatched. CDR3 DNA: TGTGCCAGCAGCTCGACAGGGGGCGAGCAGTTCTTC. Its translation: CASSSTGGEQFF.

This clonotype showed up just a few times. The rearrangement links TRBV6-1 to TRBJ1-1; D gene ambiguous. Per the germline V gene, CDR1 is MNHNS and CDR2 is SASEGT. This CDR3 has 19 amino acids. The V end lost 8 bases, the J end lost 1 base, and 29 bases lay between the germline ends. CDR3 coding DNA: TGTGCCAGCTATAAGTGGTGGGCCCCATCTCGGACCTGGAACACTGAAGCTTTCTTT. Translation: CASYKWWAPSRTWNTEAFF.

The rearrangement joins TRBV20-1 to TRBJ2-1, with 9 positions matching TRBD2. Germline CDR1 DFQATT, CDR2 SNEGSKA (reference sequence). The CDR3 consists of 17 residues. Trimming removed 3 bases from V and 1 base from J; junction bases left unmatched: 10. The CDR3 bases are TGCAGTGCTAGTGGGATGGTAGCGGGAGATTCCTACAATGAGCAGTTCTTC. Residues: CSASGMVAGDSYNEQFF.

Comment on this clonotype: One end of the junction is discordant with germline, which a read error may explain. V gene TRBV2 combines with J gene TRBJ2-5; TRBD2 matches at 7 bases. This CDR3 is 15 amino acids long. Germline lookup yields CDR1 SNHLY and CDR2 FYNNEI. The CDR3 DNA sequence: TGCGCCAGCAGTGATTTTAGACTAGCACGGGAGACCCAGTACTTC. This translates into CASSDFRLARETQYF.

This clonotype was observed a few times. The V gene is TRBV5-1, the J gene TRBJ2-7; 11 nucleotides line up with TRBD2. The germline gives CDR1 SGHRS, CDR2 YFSETQ. V lost 3 bases to trimming and J lost 3 bases; unmatched junction nucleotides: 8. The CDR3 runs 16 residues. The DNA of the CDR3 is TGCGCCAGCAGCTCAAGGACTAGCGGGCTAAACTACGAGCAGTACTTC. Residues: CASSSRTSGLNYEQYF. The complete variable domain, with remaining parts taken from reference TRBV5-1 and TRBJ2-7, reads KAGVTQTPRYLIKTRGQQVTLSCSPISGHRSVSWYQQTPGQGLQFLFEYFSETQRNKGNFPGRFSGRQFSNSRSEMNVSTLELGDSALYLCASSSRTSGLNYEQYFGPGTRLTVT.

The rearrangement joins TRBV20-1 to TRBJ2-3; 9 positions agree with TRBD2. The germline V gene has CDR1 DFQATT and CDR2 SNEGSKA (reference sequence). CDR3 length equals 16 residues. J lost 5 bases, V lost 0 bases, and 9 bases had no gene match. The CDR3 is CSARDQGGGAIDTQYF. CDR3 coding DNA: TGCAGTGCTAGAGATCAGGGCGGGGGGGCAATAGATACGCAGTATTTT.

J is TRBJ1-1 and V is TRBV19; 7 nucleotides align to TRBD1. This CDR3 contains 14 residues. Germline V gene data show CDR1 as LNHDA and CDR2 as SQIVND (reference sequence). With 8 bases clipped from V and 4 bases from J, the junction kept 10 bases outside the gene matches. This CDR3 is CASDRQGLITEAFF. DNA for the CDR3: TGTGCCAGTGACCGACAGGGTTTGATCACTGAAGCTTTCTTT.

This clonotype was detected only once. The CDR3 loop is CASSQSLAYRFTDTQYF. DNA for the CDR3: TGTGCCAGCAGCCAATCACTAGCCTACCGGTTCACAGATACGCAGTATTTT. The rearrangement uses TRBV3-1 and TRBJ2-3, with D perhaps TRBD2 (6 bases). The CDR3 length is 17 residues. In germline, CDR1 is LGHDT, CDR2 YNNKEL (reference sequence). Trimming pared 2 bases from V and 2 bases from J, leaving 17 bases between.

This clonotype was detected only a few times. The gene calls are TRBV6-1 and TRBJ2-5; no firm D call. This CDR3 comprises 13 residues. V was shortened by 2 bases and J by 0 bases, with 4 bases between the two germline ends. Germline-derived CDR1 and CDR2 are MNHNS and SASEGT. The CDR3 region has the DNA TGTGCCAGCAGTGAATGGTACCAAGAGACCCAGTACTTC. Protein sequence: CASSEWYQETQYF.

The chain has TRBV18 and TRBJ2-7; 11 nucleotides align to TRBD2. After removal of 0 bases from V and 4 bases from J, the junction contained 11 bases not matched to a gene. The CDR3 is made up of 18 amino acids. Germline CDR1 reads KGHSH; CDR2 reads LQKENI. This CDR3 reads CASSPPATSGGHRYEQYF. CDR3 sequence (DNA): TGTGCCAGCTCACCACCGGCTACTAGCGGGGGCCACCGATACGAGCAGTACTTC.

The chain has TRBV18 and TRBJ1-6; TRBD1 matches at 8 bases. V trimming: 2 bases; J trimming: 8 bases; junction bases outside the gene matches: 5. The germline gives CDR1 KGHSH, CDR2 LQKENI. The CDR3 contains 15 residues. In DNA, the CDR3 is TGTGCCAGCTCACCAACAGGACAGGGAGATTCACCCCTCCACTTT. The encoded protein is CASSPTGQGDSPLHF.

The gene calls are TRBV29-1 and TRBJ1-1; perhaps TRBD1 as D (6 bases). CDR1 and CDR2 from the germline V gene are SQVTM and ANQGSEA. The CDR3 loop spans 13 amino acids. The V end lost 6 bases, the J end lost 2 bases, and 13 bases lay between the germline ends. The CDR3, as DNA: TGCAGCGTGGCCGCCGGGACAAACACTGAAGCTTTCTTT. Protein product: CSVAAGTNTEAFF. The whole variable domain, filled in from reference TRBV29-1 and TRBJ1-1, reads SAVISQKPSRDICQRGTSLTIQCQVDSQVTMMFWYRQQPGQSLTLIATANQGSEATYESGFVIDKFPISRPNLTFSTLTVSNMSPEDSSIYLCSVAAGTNTEAFFGQGTRLTVV.

This clonotype was counted between two and nine times. This chain links TRBV15 with TRBJ1-3; no firm D call. The CDR3 spans 14 residues. Between the trimmed V and J ends, which lost 1 base and 3 bases, there was a span of 7 bases. Germline V gives CDR1 LNHNV, CDR2 YYDKDF (reference sequence). The CDR3 reads CATSRGDVGNTIYF. The CDR3 nucleotides are TGTGCCACCAGCAGAGGTGACGTTGGAAACACCATATATTTT.

There are a few counts of this clonotype. V is TRBV20-1 and J is TRBJ1-5; TRBD1 agrees at 7 bases. Trimming removed 6 bases from V and 5 bases from J; junction bases left unmatched: 10. Germline CDR1 is DFQATT and CDR2 is SNEGSKA (reference sequence). The CDR3 extends over 14 amino acids. In nucleotides, the CDR3 is TGCAGTGCAAGCGGGACAGCGATCGATCAGCCCCAGCATTTT. Protein: CSASGTAIDQPQHF.

This clonotype appeared a few times. At one end, the junction sequence differs from germline, possibly due to a read error. The V call is TRBV7-3, the J call TRBJ2-1, with D perhaps given as TRBD1 or TRBD2 (5 bases each). CDR3 length: 13 residues. Germline assignment: CDR1 SGHTA and CDR2 FQGTGA. The DNA of the CDR3 is TGTGCCAGTAGCTTACAACCGGGGCCAGCTAATGCATTC. It translates to CASSLQPGPANAF. Looking up the rest from reference TRBV7-3 and TRBJ2-1 gives the full variable domain: GAGVSQTPSNKVTEKGKYVELRCDPISGHTALYWYRQSLGQGPEFLIYFQGTGAADDSGLPNDRFFAVRPEGSVSTLKIQRTERGDSAVYLCASSLQPGPANAFGPGTRLTVL.